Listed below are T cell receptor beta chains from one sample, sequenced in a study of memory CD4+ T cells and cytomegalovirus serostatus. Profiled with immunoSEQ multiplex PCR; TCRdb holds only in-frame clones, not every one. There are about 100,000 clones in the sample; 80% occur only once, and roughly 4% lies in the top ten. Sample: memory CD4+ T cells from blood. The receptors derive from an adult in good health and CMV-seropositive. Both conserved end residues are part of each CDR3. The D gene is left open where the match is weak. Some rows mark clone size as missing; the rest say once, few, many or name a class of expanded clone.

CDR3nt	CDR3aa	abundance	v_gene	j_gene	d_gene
TGTGCCAGCAGCCCCCGGCGGGGTGCTTTTAGCACAGATACGCAGTATTTT	CASSPRRGAFSTDTQYF	NA	TRBV7-8	TRBJ2-3	NA
TGTGCCACCTCTGAGGAGGGGCGGAACTATGGCTACACCTTC	CATSEEGRNYGYTF	NA	TRBV27	TRBJ1-2	NA
TGTGCCAGCAGTTTATCCCCGGGATTAGGTTCGATCCAAGAGACCCAGTACTTC	CASSLSPGLGSIQETQYF	few	TRBV28	TRBJ2-5	NA
TGTGCCAGCAGCGTAGAGGCCAGCGGGAATCAGCCCCAGCATTTT	CASSVEASGNQPQHF	NA	TRBV9	TRBJ1-5	NA
TGTGCCAGCAGCTTAGGGCCGGACGCTACCTACGAGCAGTACTTC	CASSLGPDATYEQYF	once	TRBV7-3	TRBJ2-7	NA
TGTGCCAGCAGTGAAGCGCAGCGGGAGGGTTCGTTCTTC	CASSEAQREGSFF	NA	TRBV6-1	TRBJ2-1	TRBD2
TGTGCCATCAGTGGGGCGGAGAGACAAGAGACCCAGTACTTC	CAISGAERQETQYF	NA	TRBV10-3	TRBJ2-5	NA
TGCAGCTCAGGGGTGGAGGGCCCCTGGACTAGCACAGATACGCAGTATTTT	CSSGVEGPWTSTDTQYF	NA	TRBV29-1	TRBJ2-3	NA
TGTGCCAGCAGTTTTGGCCACAGCTATGGCTACACCTTC	CASSFGHSYGYTF	NA	TRBV28	TRBJ1-2	NA
TGTGCCAGCAGTGGACGGGGACAGGGAAGTCAGCCCCAGCATTTT	CASSGRGQGSQPQHF	NA	TRBV27	TRBJ1-5	TRBD1
TGTGCCAGCAGCTTCGGAGGAGACAATGAAAAACTGTTTTTT	CASSFGGDNEKLFF	once	TRBV5-6	TRBJ1-4	NA
TGCGCCAGCAGCGCCGCTGAGACTAGCGGGAGCAGAGACATTCAGTACTTC	CASSAAETSGSRDIQYF	NA	TRBV10-1	TRBJ2-4	TRBD2